These T cell receptor beta chains were read from a single sample in a study of T cell responses to AZD1222 COVID-19 vaccine. Generated by immunoSEQ multiplex PCR, the TCRdb table keeps only in-frame clones and is missing some. The sample has tens of thousands of clones; roughly 90% are singletons. The sequences come from peripheral blood, collected on day 0 of AZD1222 vaccination. The receptors shown here come from an adult in good health. The CDR3 runs from the conserved cysteine through the conserved F or W. The D gene is left open where the match is weak. Rows give clone size only sometimes, using once, few, many, or a class for an expanded clone.

CDR3 DNA: TGTGCCATCAGTGGGTTTGAGGGCCCTGGGGCCAACGTCCTGACTTTC; CDR3 protein: CAISGFEGPGANVLTF; clone size: once; D gene: .; V gene: TRBV10-3; J gene: TRBJ2-6
CDR3 DNA: .; CDR3 protein: CASSPRPSGQGFGTEAFF; clone size: .; D gene: .; V gene: TRBV18; J gene: TRBJ1-1
CDR3 DNA: TGTGCCAGTAGTAAACCGGACAGGGACTATGGCTACACCTTC; CDR3 protein: CASSKPDRDYGYTF; clone size: .; D gene: TRBD1; V gene: TRBV19; J gene: TRBJ1-2
CDR3 DNA: TGTGCCAGCAGCTTGATAGGGGCCCAAGGCTATGGCTACACCTTC; CDR3 protein: CASSLIGAQGYGYTF; clone size: .; D gene: .; V gene: TRBV5-6; J gene: TRBJ1-2
CDR3 DNA: TGTGCCAGCAGTGGGGGAGGGACAGGTGAAGCTTTCTTT; CDR3 protein: CASSGGGTGEAFF; clone size: once; D gene: TRBD1; V gene: TRBV25-1; J gene: TRBJ1-1
CDR3 DNA: TGCGCCAGCAGCTCCATGAGCGGGAGGATCGACGAGCAGTACTTC; CDR3 protein: CASSSMSGRIDEQYF; clone size: .; D gene: TRBD2; V gene: TRBV5-1; J gene: TRBJ2-7
CDR3 DNA: TGCAGCGTTGAAGGGGAGATCACCGGGGAGCTGTTTTTT; CDR3 protein: CSVEGEITGELFF; clone size: once; D gene: .; V gene: TRBV29-1; J gene: TRBJ2-2
CDR3 DNA: TGTGCCAGCAGCTTAGCGCTAGTAAGAAGCACAGATACGCAGTATTTT; CDR3 protein: CASSLALVRSTDTQYF; clone size: .; D gene: .; V gene: TRBV7-8; J gene: TRBJ2-3
CDR3 DNA: TGTGCCATCACAAGTTTATTACTAGCGGGAGAGGGTGAGCAGTTCTTC; CDR3 protein: CAITSLLLAGEGEQFF; clone size: .; D gene: TRBD2; V gene: TRBV10-3; J gene: TRBJ2-1
CDR3 DNA: TGTGCCAGCAGCTTAACGGGGTCTCCTCCCGGAGAGACCCAGTACTTC; CDR3 protein: CASSLTGSPPGETQYF; clone size: .; D gene: .; V gene: TRBV7-3; J gene: TRBJ2-5
CDR3 DNA: TGTGCCAGCAGCGTAGATATTCCTGAAAGCTCTGGAAACACCATATATTTT; CDR3 protein: CASSVDIPESSGNTIYF; clone size: .; D gene: .; V gene: TRBV9; J gene: TRBJ1-3
CDR3 DNA: TGTGCCATTGGACGGGGGGATTCACCCCTCCACTTT; CDR3 protein: CAIGRGDSPLHF; clone size: .; D gene: .; V gene: TRBV10-3; J gene: TRBJ1-6
CDR3 DNA: TGTGCCAGCAGCTCCCAACCGCAAGCGAGCTCGGCCGGGGAGCTGTTTTTT; CDR3 protein: CASSSQPQASSAGELFF; clone size: .; D gene: .; V gene: TRBV7-2; J gene: TRBJ2-2
CDR3 DNA: TGTGCCAGTACCCATTGGGAGGACAGGAGTGGCTACACCTTC; CDR3 protein: CASTHWEDRSGYTF; clone size: .; D gene: TRBD1; V gene: TRBV19; J gene: TRBJ1-2
CDR3 DNA: TGTGCCACCAGTGAGGGACAGGGGACAAGAAGCAATCAGCCCCAGCATTTT; CDR3 protein: CATSEGQGTRSNQPQHF; clone size: many; D gene: TRBD1; V gene: TRBV24-1; J gene: TRBJ1-5
CDR3 DNA: TGTGCCAGCAGTCCGACTAGCGGGGGGTGGGAGACCCAGTACTTC; CDR3 protein: CASSPTSGGWETQYF; clone size: .; D gene: TRBD2; V gene: TRBV6-5; J gene: TRBJ2-5
CDR3 DNA: TGTGCCACCAGCGAAACCGGGACTCGGATTTACAATGAGCAGTTCTTC; CDR3 protein: CATSETGTRIYNEQFF; clone size: .; D gene: .; V gene: TRBV15; J gene: TRBJ2-1
CDR3 DNA: TGTGCCAGCAGCTTGGTGGGAAGCACCGGGGAGCTGTTTTTT; CDR3 protein: CASSLVGSTGELFF; clone size: .; D gene: .; V gene: TRBV5-5; J gene: TRBJ2-2
CDR3 DNA: TGTGCCAGCAGTTCAGGGGCGTATGGCTACACCTTC; CDR3 protein: CASSSGAYGYTF; clone size: .; D gene: .; V gene: TRBV28; J gene: TRBJ1-2
CDR3 DNA: TGCGCCAGCAGCTTGAGGACAGACAACCTCTCTGGGGCCAACGTCCTGACTTTC; CDR3 protein: CASSLRTDNLSGANVLTF; clone size: .; D gene: .; V gene: TRBV5-1; J gene: TRBJ2-6
CDR3 DNA: TGTGCCATCAGTCAAGCGGGAGGCGAGCAGTTCTTC; CDR3 protein: CAISQAGGEQFF; clone size: .; D gene: TRBD2; V gene: TRBV10-3; J gene: TRBJ2-1
CDR3 DNA: TGTGCCAGCACCAGCTATGAAAAACTGTTTTTT; CDR3 protein: CASTSYEKLFF; clone size: .; D gene: .; V gene: TRBV28; J gene: TRBJ1-4